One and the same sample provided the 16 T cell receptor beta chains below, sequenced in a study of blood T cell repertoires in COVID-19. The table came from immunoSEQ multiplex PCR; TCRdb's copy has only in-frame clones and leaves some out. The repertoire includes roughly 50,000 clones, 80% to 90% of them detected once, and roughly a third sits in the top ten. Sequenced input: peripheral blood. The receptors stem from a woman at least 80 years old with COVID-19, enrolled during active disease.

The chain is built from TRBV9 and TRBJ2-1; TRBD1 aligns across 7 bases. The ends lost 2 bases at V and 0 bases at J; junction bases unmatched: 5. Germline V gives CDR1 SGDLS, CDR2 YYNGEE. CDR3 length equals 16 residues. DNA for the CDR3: TGTGCCAGCAGCGTCCCTTCAGGGGGCTCCTACAATGAGCAGTTCTTC. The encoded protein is CASSVPSGGSYNEQFF.

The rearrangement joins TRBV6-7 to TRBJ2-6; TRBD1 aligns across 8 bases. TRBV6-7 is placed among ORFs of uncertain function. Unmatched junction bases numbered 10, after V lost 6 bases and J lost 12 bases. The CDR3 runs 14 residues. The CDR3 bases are TGTGCCAGCAGGGGGGACAGGACGGGACGCGTCCTGACTTTC. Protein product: CASRGDRTGRVLTF.

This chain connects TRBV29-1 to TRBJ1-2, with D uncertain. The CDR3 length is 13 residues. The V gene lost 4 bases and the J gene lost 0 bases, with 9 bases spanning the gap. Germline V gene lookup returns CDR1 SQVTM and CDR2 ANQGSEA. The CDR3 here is CSVGYSTNYGYTF. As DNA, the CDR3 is TGCAGCGTTGGGTACAGCACTAACTATGGCTACACCTTC.

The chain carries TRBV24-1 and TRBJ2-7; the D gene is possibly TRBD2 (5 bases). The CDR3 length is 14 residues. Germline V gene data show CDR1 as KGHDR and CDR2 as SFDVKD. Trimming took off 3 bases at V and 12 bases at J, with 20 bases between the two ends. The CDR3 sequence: CATSDPPGSRGLYF. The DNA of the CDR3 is TGTGCCACCAGTGATCCTCCCGGATCCCGCGGACTGTACTTC.

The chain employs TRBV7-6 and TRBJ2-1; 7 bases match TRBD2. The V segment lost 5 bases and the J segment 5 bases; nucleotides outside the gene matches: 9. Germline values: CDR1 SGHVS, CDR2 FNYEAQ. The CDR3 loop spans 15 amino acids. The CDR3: CASSQEASGNNEQFF. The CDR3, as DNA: TGTGCCAGCAGCCAGGAAGCTAGCGGAAACAATGAGCAGTTCTTC.

The CDR3, as DNA: TGCGCCAGCAGTCCGGACAGGGAAAACTATGGCTACACCTTC. Its translation is CASSPDRENYGYTF. The V gene is TRBV5-1, the J gene TRBJ1-2; 8 bases align to TRBD1. Germline assignment: CDR1 SGHRS and CDR2 YFSETQ. The length of the CDR3 is 14 residues. With V trimmed by 5 bases and J by 2 bases, 5 bases remained unmatched.

CDR3 residues: CASTGGGLGETQYF. Here the CDR3 DNA reads TGTGCCAGCACCGGCGGGGGGCTGGGAGAGACCCAGTACTTC. V gene TRBV19 combines with J gene TRBJ2-5, with 8 bases that match TRBD2. The V and J ends lost 9 bases and 4 bases, in that order; junction bases with no gene match: 10. Germline CDR1 reads LNHDA; CDR2 reads SQIVND (reference sequence). CDR3 length: 14 residues. Full variable domain (remainder filled in from reference TRBV19 and TRBJ2-5): DGGITQSPKYLFRKEGQNVTLSCEQNLNHDAMYWYRQDPGQGLRLIYYSQIVNDFQKGDIAEGYSVSREKKESFPLTVTSAQKNPTAFYLCASTGGGLGETQYFGPGTRLLVL.

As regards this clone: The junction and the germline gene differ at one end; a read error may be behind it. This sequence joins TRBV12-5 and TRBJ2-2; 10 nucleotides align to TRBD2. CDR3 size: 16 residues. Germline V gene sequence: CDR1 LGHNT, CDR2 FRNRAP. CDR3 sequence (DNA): TGTGCTAGTGGGTCCCCTAGCGGGAGAAAACACCGGGGAGCTGTTTTT. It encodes CASGSPSGRKHRGAVF.

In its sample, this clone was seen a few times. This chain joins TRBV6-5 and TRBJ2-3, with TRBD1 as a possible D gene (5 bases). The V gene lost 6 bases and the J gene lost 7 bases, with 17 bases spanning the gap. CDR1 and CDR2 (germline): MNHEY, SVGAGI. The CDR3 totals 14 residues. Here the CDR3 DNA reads TGTGCCAGCAGAGCCACTTCGGACAAACATACGCAGTATTTT. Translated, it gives CASRATSDKHTQYF.

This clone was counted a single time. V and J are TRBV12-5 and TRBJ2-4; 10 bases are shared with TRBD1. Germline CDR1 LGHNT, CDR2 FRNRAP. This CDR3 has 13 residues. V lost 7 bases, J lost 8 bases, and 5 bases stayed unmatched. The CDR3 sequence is CASVPDRGDIQYF. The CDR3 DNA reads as TGTGCTAGTGTCCCGGACAGGGGGGACATTCAGTACTTC.

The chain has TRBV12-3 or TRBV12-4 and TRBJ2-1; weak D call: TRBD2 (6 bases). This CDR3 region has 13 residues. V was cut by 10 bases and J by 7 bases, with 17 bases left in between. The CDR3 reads CAMSFGGPNEQFF. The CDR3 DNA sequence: TGTGCCATGTCTTTTGGAGGGCCGAATGAGCAGTTCTTC.

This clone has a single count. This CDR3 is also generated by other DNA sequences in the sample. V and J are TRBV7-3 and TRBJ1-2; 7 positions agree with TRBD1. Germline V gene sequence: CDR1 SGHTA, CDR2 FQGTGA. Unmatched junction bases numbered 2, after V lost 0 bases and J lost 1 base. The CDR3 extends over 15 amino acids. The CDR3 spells CASSLTAGGNYGYTF. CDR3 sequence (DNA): TGTGCCAGCAGCTTAACGGCAGGGGGTAACTATGGCTACACCTTC.

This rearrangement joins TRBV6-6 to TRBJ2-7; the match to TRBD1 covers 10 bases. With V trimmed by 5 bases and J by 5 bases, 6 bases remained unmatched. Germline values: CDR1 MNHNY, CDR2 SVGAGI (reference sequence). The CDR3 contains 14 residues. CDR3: CASSTGQGDHEQYF. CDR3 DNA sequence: TGTGCCAGCAGTACCGGACAGGGGGACCACGAGCAGTACTTC.

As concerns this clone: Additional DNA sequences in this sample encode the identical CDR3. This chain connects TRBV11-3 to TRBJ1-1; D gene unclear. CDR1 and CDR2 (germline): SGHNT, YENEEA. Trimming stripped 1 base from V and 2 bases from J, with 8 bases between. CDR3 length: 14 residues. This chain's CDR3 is CASSLGAGNTEAFF. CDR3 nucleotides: TGTGCCAGCAGCTTAGGGGCTGGTAACACTGAAGCTTTCTTT.

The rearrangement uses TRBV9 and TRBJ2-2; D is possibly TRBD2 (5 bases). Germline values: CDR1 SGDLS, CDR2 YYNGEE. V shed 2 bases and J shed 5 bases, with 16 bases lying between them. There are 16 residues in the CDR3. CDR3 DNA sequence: TGTGCCAGCAGCGTCCAGATCGGGATAGGGACCGGGGAGCTGTTTTTT. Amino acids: CASSVQIGIGTGELFF. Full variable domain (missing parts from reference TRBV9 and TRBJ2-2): DSGVTQTPKHLITATGQRVTLRCSPRSGDLSVYWYQQSLDQGLQFLIQYYNGEERAKGNILERFSAQQFPDLHSELNLSSLELGDSALYFCASSVQIGIGTGELFFGEGSRLTVL.

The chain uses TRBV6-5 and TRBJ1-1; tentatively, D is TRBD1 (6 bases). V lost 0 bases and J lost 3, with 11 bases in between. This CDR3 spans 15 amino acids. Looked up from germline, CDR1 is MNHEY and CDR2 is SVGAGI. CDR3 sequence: CASSYSPRGDTEAFF. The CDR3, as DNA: TGTGCCAGCAGTTACTCGCCCAGGGGAGACACTGAAGCTTTCTTT.